This TCR beta chain was obtained from a study of Ad26.COV2.S vaccination and SARS-CoV-2 variants. Study as a whole: Participants got Ad26.COV2.S intramuscularly, once or twice 56 days apart.

Measured with immunoSEQ multiplex PCR; TCRdb has only the in-frame clones, and not every one. Altogether fewer than 400,000 clones are present, less than 90% being singletons, with the ten largest covering 3.5%. Germline V gives CDR1 MRHNA, CDR2 SNTAGT. The CDR3 has 17 residues. V lost 5 bases, J lost 5 bases, and 24 bases lay in between. Treatment specified: around 19 received Ad26.COV2.S at low or high dose, single or two shots; 5 received placebo; per-sample allocation not given. Samples analyzed were those drawn on day 63 after the first vaccine or placebo injection. The clonotype comes from a person aged 18-60 years who received the Ad26.COV2.S COVID-19 vaccine or a placebo. The material sequenced was peripheral blood, taken in a trial of Ad26.COV2.S vaccine versus placebo. This chain links TRBV6-4 with TRBJ1-1; tentatively, D is TRBD1 (5 bases). The CDR3 reads CASSRGPVSARGTEAFF. Here the CDR3 DNA reads TGTGCCAGCAGTCGGGGACCGGTATCGGCGCGGGGGACTGAAGCTTTCTTT.